A selection of T cell receptor beta chains follows, all from one sample in a study of cytomegalovirus exposure and HLA in healthy donors. The repertoire was sequenced with immunoSEQ multiplex PCR; TCRdb's copy has only in-frame clones and lacks some. In the table there are roughly 100,000 clones, around 74% of which are singletons. Material: PBMCs. The source is a middle-aged woman in good health and CMV-seropositive. The CDR3 runs from the conserved cysteine through the conserved F or W. The order of the fields is D gene, V gene, J gene, clone size, CDR3 protein, CDR3 DNA. D genes are given only for firm matches. Rows give clone size only sometimes, using once, few, many, or a class for an expanded clone.

TRBD1,TRBV18,TRBJ2-7,few,CASSPYDRAYEQYF,TGTGCCAGCTCACCATACGACAGGGCCTACGAGCAGTACTTC
-,TRBV18,TRBJ2-4,-,CASSPEVGGTSLNIQYF,TGTGCCAGCTCACCGGAGGTTGGAGGGACCTCTTTAAACATTCAGTACTTC
-,TRBV7-9,TRBJ1-4,-,CASSFLLSGVGSNEKLFF,TGTGCCAGCAGCTTTCTCCTCTCGGGGGTAGGGAGCAATGAAAAACTGTTTTTT
TRBD1,TRBV2,TRBJ2-6,-,CASSPGQGDGANVLTF,TGTGCCAGCAGTCCGGGACAGGGGGATGGGGCCAACGTCCTGACTTTC
TRBD1,TRBV28,TRBJ1-5,-,CASSLGQGNQPQHF,TGTGCCAGCAGTCTCGGACAGGGAAATCAGCCCCAGCATTTT
-,TRBV11-2,TRBJ2-5,-,CASSPGVQETQYF,TGTGCCAGCAGCCCCGGGGTCCAAGAGACCCAGTACTTC
TRBD1,TRBV7-9,TRBJ2-5,-,CVISDRSKEETQYF,TGTGTCATATCGGACAGGAGCAAGGAAGAGACCCAGTACTTC
TRBD1,TRBV19,TRBJ2-5,-,CASSTGTAFQETQYF,TGTGCCAGTAGCACCGGGACAGCCTTTCAAGAGACCCAGTACTTC
-,TRBV6-1,TRBJ1-2,once,CASSEAQLLRGTF,TGTGCCAGCAGTGAAGCACAGCTTCTACGTGGCACCTTC
-,TRBV4-3,TRBJ1-1,few,CASSSLLAGTEAFF,TGCGCCAGCAGCTCCCTCCTGGCCGGGACAGAAGCTTTCTTT
TRBD1,TRBV7-6,TRBJ2-7,once,CASSPWTGNYEQYF,TGTGCCAGCAGCCCATGGACAGGGAACTATGAGCAGTACTTC
-,TRBV7-2,TRBJ2-7,-,CASSLDRFKGGIRYEQYF,TGTGCCAGCAGCTTAGATCGGTTTAAGGGGGGGATAAGATACGAGCAGTACTTC
-,TRBV6-5,TRBJ2-1,-,CASTTGTRDNEQFF,TGTGCCAGCACCACGGGGACACGAGACAATGAGCAGTTCTTC
-,TRBV27,TRBJ2-3,-,CASSFRGLAGTDTQYF,TGTGCCAGCAGTTTCCGGGGGCTAGCGGGCACAGATACGCAGTATTTT
-,TRBV9,TRBJ1-2,-,CASSVDENYGYTF,TGTGCCAGCAGCGTAGACGAGAACTATGGCTACACCTTC
-,TRBV9,TRBJ2-2,-,CASSWGESGELFF,TGTGCCAGCAGCTGGGGGGAGTCCGGGGAGCTGTTTTTT
TRBD2,TRBV6-4,TRBJ2-3,-,CASSGLVSDTQYF,TGTGCCAGCAGCGGACTAGTGTCAGATACGCAGTATTTT
-,TRBV12-2,TRBJ1-6,-,CASRLEAHRGTLGATNSPLHF,TGTGCAAGTCGCTTAGAAGCTCACAGGGGTACACTCGGGGCGACTAATTCACCCCTCCACTTT
TRBD1,TRBV18,TRBJ1-3,-,CASSPLTGGSAGNTIYF,TGTGCCAGCTCACCACTGACAGGGGGATCGGCTGGAAACACCATATATTTT
TRBD2,TRBV4-1,TRBJ2-7,-,CASSPLLTSGRGRTHEQYF,TGCGCCAGCAGCCCCCTGTTGACTAGCGGGAGAGGAAGAACACACGAGCAGTACTTC
-,TRBV28,TRBJ1-5,few,CASSFVTRGSPPQHF,TGTGCCAGCAGTTTCGTAACGCGGGGAAGTCCGCCCCAGCATTTT
TRBD2,TRBV14,TRBJ2-7,-,CASSPLGGSEQYF,TGTGCCAGCAGCCCCTTGGGGGGGAGCGAGCAGTACTTC
-,TRBV4-3,TRBJ2-7,-,CASSQEVGGGFEQYF,TGCGCCAGCAGCCAAGAGGTGGGGGGAGGTTTCGAGCAGTACTTC
TRBD1,TRBV28,TRBJ1-2,-,CASSSRGLGYGYTF,TGTGCCAGCAGTTCCAGGGGGCTCGGCTATGGCTACACCTTC
-,TRBV5-4,TRBJ1-6,-,CASTHGGGSGLGSPLHF,TGTGCCAGCACGCACGGGGGGGGGTCGGGCCTAGGTTCACCCCTCCACTTT
TRBD1,TRBV28,TRBJ1-5,once,CASSSRGQVNQPQHF,TGTGCCAGCAGCTCGCGGGGACAGGTAAATCAGCCCCAGCATTTT
TRBD2,TRBV5-1,TRBJ2-1,-,CASSRPGLVVYEQFF,TGCGCCAGCAGCAGGCCGGGACTAGTGGTCTATGAGCAGTTCTTC
-,TRBV28,TRBJ2-5,-,CASTGLEETQYF,TGTGCCAGTACAGGGTTGGAAGAGACCCAGTACTTC
-,TRBV28,TRBJ2-2,few,CASNLAGGELFF,TGTGCCAGCAATCTGGCGGGCGGGGAGCTGTTTTTT
TRBD1,TRBV11-2,TRBJ1-5,-,CASSKRDRSLYSNQPQHF,TGTGCCAGCAGTAAACGGGACAGGAGCCTATATAGCAATCAGCCCCAGCATTTT
TRBD1,TRBV4-2,TRBJ2-7,-,CASSHSPGGYHEQYF,TGTGCCAGCAGCCATTCTCCAGGGGGCTACCACGAGCAGTACTTC
-,TRBV7-2,TRBJ2-5,once,CASSPTGRGPQETQYF,TGTGCCAGCAGCCCTACGGGGCGGGGGCCGCAAGAGACCCAGTACTTC
-,TRBV27,TRBJ1-4,-,CASSPRLSTNEKLFF,TGTGCCAGCAGTCCCCGTCTTTCAACTAATGAAAAACTGTTTTTT
TRBD2,TRBV27,TRBJ2-1,-,CASSLMGLAAYNEQFF,TGTGCCAGCAGTTTAATGGGACTAGCGGCCTACAATGAGCAGTTCTTC
TRBD2,TRBV27,TRBJ2-1,few,CASRTGTSGAYNEQFF,TGTGCCAGCAGAACGGGGACTAGCGGGGCCTACAATGAGCAGTTCTTC
TRBD2,TRBV29-1,TRBJ2-3,-,CSVVLTSGRSDTQYF,TGCAGCGTCGTCCTGACTAGCGGGAGGTCAGATACGCAGTATTTT
-,TRBV7-9,TRBJ2-1,-,CASSLVASDNEQFF,TGTGCCAGCAGCTTAGTCGCTAGCGACAATGAGCAGTTCTTC
-,TRBV7-9,TRBJ2-7,few,CSSSLGGQPYEQYF,TGTTCCAGCAGCTTAGGGGGACAACCCTACGAGCAGTACTTC
-,TRBV27,TRBJ1-2,-,CASRPSDRTNYGYTF,TGTGCCAGCAGGCCCTCCGACAGGACTAACTATGGCTACACCTTC
-,TRBV5-6,TRBJ2-7,-,CASSPTSLLSYEQYF,TGTGCCAGCAGCCCGACTAGTTTATTGTCCTACGAGCAGTACTTC
-,TRBV28,TRBJ1-1,-,CASPKPGGPNTEAFF,TGTGCCAGCCCGAAACCGGGGGGCCCGAACACTGAAGCTTTCTTT
-,TRBV28,TRBJ2-3,-,CASSRQAPTDTQYF,TGTGCCAGCAGTAGACAGGCGCCCACAGATACGCAGTATTTT
-,TRBV2,TRBJ2-1,few,CASSEAINYNEQFF,TGTGCCAGCAGTGAAGCTATTAACTACAATGAGCAGTTCTTC
TRBD2,TRBV28,TRBJ2-3,-,CASSLGDGRARTDTQYF,TGTGCCAGCAGTTTGGGCGACGGGAGGGCGAGGACAGATACGCAGTATTTT
-,TRBV27,TRBJ2-7,-,CASSLTGLSYEQYF,TGTGCCAGCAGTTTAACAGGGTTGTCCTACGAGCAGTACTTC
TRBD1,TRBV2,TRBJ1-5,-,CASSGFGTGRGNQPQHF,TGTGCCAGCAGTGGATTCGGGACAGGGAGAGGTAATCAGCCCCAGCATTTT